This is a list of T cell receptor beta chains from one sample in a study of blood T cell repertoires in COVID-19. The assay was immunoSEQ multiplex PCR, and TCRdb's table has in-frame clones only and misses some. Altogether about 50,000 clones are present, around 80% being singletons, with the ten largest covering 6% to 9%. The sequenced sample was peripheral blood. Source of these receptors: a human donor in a cohort sampled during active COVID-19. CDR3s include the opening cysteine and the closing phenylalanine or tryptophan. D genes are given only for firm matches. The listing skips clone size in some rows; elsewhere it reads once, few, many or a size class.

j_gene: TRBJ1-1; abundance: NA; v_gene: TRBV19; d_gene: NA; CDR3aa: CASSPMGGAEAFF; CDR3nt: TGTGCCAGTAGCCCCATGGGAGGGGCTGAAGCTTTCTTT
j_gene: TRBJ2-7; abundance: once; v_gene: TRBV6-6; d_gene: NA; CDR3aa: CASSYSNTGWAYEQYF; CDR3nt: TGTGCCAGCAGTTACTCGAATACAGGGTGGGCTTACGAGCAGTACTTC
j_gene: TRBJ2-7; abundance: NA; v_gene: TRBV19; d_gene: TRBD1; CDR3aa: CASSRDRVSQYF; CDR3nt: TGTGCCAGTAGTCGTGACAGGGTTAGTCAGTACTTC
j_gene: TRBJ1-5; abundance: NA; v_gene: TRBV4-3; d_gene: NA; CDR3aa: CASSQDLVGGQPQHF; CDR3nt: TGCGCCAGCAGCCAAGATTTGGTGGGGGGTCAGCCCCAGCATTTT
j_gene: TRBJ1-2; abundance: NA; v_gene: TRBV30; d_gene: TRBD1; CDR3aa: CAYATGGGNYGYTF; CDR3nt: TGTGCCTACGCTACAGGGGGAGGTAACTATGGCTACACCTTC
j_gene: TRBJ2-1; abundance: NA; v_gene: TRBV27; d_gene: TRBD2; CDR3aa: CASSPPPGLVSYNEQFF; CDR3nt: TGTGCCAGCAGTCCCCCCCCGGGACTAGTTTCCTACAATGAGCAGTTCTTC
j_gene: TRBJ2-7; abundance: NA; v_gene: TRBV29-1; d_gene: NA; CDR3aa: CSVVRSGVTSYEQYF; CDR3nt: TGCAGCGTAGTGAGGTCGGGAGTTACCTCCTACGAGCAGTACTTC
j_gene: TRBJ1-5; abundance: few; v_gene: TRBV27; d_gene: TRBD1; CDR3aa: CASSLDRGQPQHF; CDR3nt: TGTGCCAGCAGTTTAGACAGGGGTCAGCCCCAGCATTTT
j_gene: TRBJ1-2; abundance: NA; v_gene: TRBV28; d_gene: NA; CDR3aa: CASSPMWGGRGYTF; CDR3nt: TGTGCCAGCAGTCCGATGTGGGGGGGCAGGGGCTACACCTTC
j_gene: TRBJ2-3; abundance: once; v_gene: TRBV7-2; d_gene: TRBD2; CDR3aa: CASSLNGGRDTQYF; CDR3nt: TGTGCCAGCAGCCTAAACGGCGGGAGGGATACGCAGTATTTT
j_gene: TRBJ1-1; abundance: NA; v_gene: TRBV6-2/TRBV6-3; d_gene: NA; CDR3aa: CASSYGVLGGTEAFF; CDR3nt: TGTGCCAGCAGTTACGGGGTCCTCGGGGGCACTGAAGCTTTCTTT
j_gene: TRBJ1-5; abundance: NA; v_gene: TRBV5-6; d_gene: TRBD1; CDR3aa: CASSNAQGNQPQHF; CDR3nt: TGTGCCAGCAGCAACGCACAGGGGAATCAGCCCCAGCATTTT
j_gene: TRBJ2-2; abundance: NA; v_gene: TRBV18; d_gene: NA; CDR3aa: CASSPSEYTGELFF; CDR3nt: TGTGCCAGCTCACCGTCAGAATACACCGGGGAGCTGTTTTTT
j_gene: TRBJ1-1; abundance: NA; v_gene: TRBV29-1; d_gene: TRBD1; CDR3aa: CSVGQGLGTEAFF; CDR3nt: TGCAGCGTTGGACAGGGTCTAGGCACTGAAGCTTTCTTT
j_gene: TRBJ1-5; abundance: NA; v_gene: TRBV28; d_gene: NA; CDR3aa: CASSSRGSRQPQHF; CDR3nt: TGTGCCAGCAGTTCCAGGGGTTCGCGTCAGCCCCAGCATTTT
j_gene: TRBJ1-6; abundance: NA; v_gene: TRBV10-3; d_gene: TRBD1; CDR3aa: CAISDRGDSPLHF; CDR3nt: TGTGCCATCAGTGACAGGGGGGATTCACCCCTCCACTTT
j_gene: TRBJ2-3; abundance: NA; v_gene: TRBV15; d_gene: NA; CDR3aa: CATRAGGTDTQYF; CDR3nt: TGTGCCACCAGGGCTGGGGGGACAGATACGCAGTATTTT
j_gene: TRBJ2-1; abundance: NA; v_gene: TRBV7-2; d_gene: NA; CDR3aa: CASSLGGLGSHNEQFF; CDR3nt: TGTGCCAGCAGCTTAGGGGGGCTTGGGTCTCACAATGAGCAGTTCTTC
j_gene: TRBJ2-2; abundance: NA; v_gene: TRBV7-2; d_gene: NA; CDR3aa: CASSLRGMNPGELFF; CDR3nt: TGTGCCAGCAGCTTAAGGGGTATGAATCCCGGGGAGCTGTTTTTT
j_gene: TRBJ1-2; abundance: NA; v_gene: TRBV15; d_gene: TRBD1; CDR3aa: CATSRGQGGYGYTF; CDR3nt: TGTGCCACCAGCAGAGGCCAGGGGGGCTATGGCTACACCTTC
j_gene: TRBJ2-1; abundance: NA; v_gene: TRBV19; d_gene: NA; CDR3aa: CASSIPARGGNEQFF; CDR3nt: TGTGCCAGTAGTATCCCAGCACGAGGAGGGAATGAGCAGTTCTTC
j_gene: TRBJ1-6; abundance: NA; v_gene: TRBV13; d_gene: NA; CDR3aa: CASSPSGQFHNSPLHF; CDR3nt: TGTGCCAGCAGCCCCAGTGGACAGTTTCATAATTCACCCCTCCACTTT
j_gene: TRBJ1-5; abundance: NA; v_gene: TRBV18; d_gene: NA; CDR3aa: CASSSQGGGNQPQHF; CDR3nt: TGTGCCAGCTCATCACAGGGAGGAGGCAATCAGCCCCAGCATTTT
j_gene: TRBJ2-3; abundance: NA; v_gene: TRBV6-1; d_gene: TRBD2; CDR3aa: CASSEALWREDTQYF; CDR3nt: TGTGCCAGCAGTGAGGCCCTTTGGCGGGAGGATACGCAGTATTTT
j_gene: TRBJ2-7; abundance: NA; v_gene: TRBV19; d_gene: TRBD1; CDR3aa: CASSIGRGRTLDYEQYF; CDR3nt: TGTGCCAGTAGTATCGGCAGGGGGCGAACTCTGGACTACGAGCAGTACTTC
j_gene: TRBJ2-1; abundance: NA; v_gene: TRBV7-2; d_gene: TRBD2; CDR3aa: CASSLGLAGDSEQFF; CDR3nt: TGTGCCAGCAGCTTGGGACTAGCGGGAGATTCTGAGCAGTTCTTC
j_gene: TRBJ2-2; abundance: NA; v_gene: TRBV11-2; d_gene: TRBD1; CDR3aa: CASSLGGQGTGELFF; CDR3nt: TGTGCCAGCAGCTTAGGCGGACAGGGGACCGGGGAGCTGTTTTTT
j_gene: TRBJ2-1; abundance: NA; v_gene: TRBV7-8; d_gene: TRBD2; CDR3aa: CASSLDGPGLASYNEQFF; CDR3nt: TGTGCCAGCAGCTTAGATGGACCGGGACTAGCGTCTTACAATGAGCAGTTCTTC
j_gene: TRBJ2-7; abundance: NA; v_gene: TRBV7-8; d_gene: TRBD1; CDR3aa: CASSLVGTGEFYEQYF; CDR3nt: TGTGCCAGCAGCTTAGTAGGAACAGGGGAGTTCTACGAGCAGTACTTC
j_gene: TRBJ1-2; abundance: NA; v_gene: TRBV11-2; d_gene: NA; CDR3aa: CASSFQGYGYTF; CDR3nt: TGTGCCAGCAGCTTTCAGGGATATGGCTACACCTTC
j_gene: TRBJ2-3; abundance: NA; v_gene: TRBV6-2/TRBV6-3; d_gene: TRBD2; CDR3aa: CASSPGLAGATDTQYF; CDR3nt: TGTGCCAGCAGCCCTGGACTAGCGGGAGCCACAGATACGCAGTATTTT
j_gene: TRBJ2-7; abundance: NA; v_gene: TRBV7-2; d_gene: TRBD2; CDR3aa: CASSPGGTSGNQYF; CDR3nt: TGTGCCAGCAGCCCAGGGGGGACTAGCGGCAACCAGTACTTC
j_gene: TRBJ1-1; abundance: few; v_gene: TRBV5-1; d_gene: NA; CDR3aa: CASRGGGVNTEAFF; CDR3nt: TGCGCCAGCAGAGGGGGAGGGGTGAACACTGAAGCTTTCTTT
j_gene: TRBJ1-5; abundance: NA; v_gene: TRBV30; d_gene: TRBD1; CDR3aa: CALSGGGNQPQHF; CDR3nt: TGTGCCTTGTCAGGGGGTGGTAATCAGCCCCAGCATTTT
j_gene: TRBJ2-7; abundance: NA; v_gene: TRBV4-3; d_gene: NA; CDR3aa: CASSPAQGPQYEQYF; CDR3nt: TGCGCCAGCAGCCCGGCACAGGGTCCCCAATACGAGCAGTACTTC
j_gene: TRBJ1-2; abundance: few; v_gene: TRBV7-2; d_gene: NA; CDR3aa: CASSAAGTVYGYTF; CDR3nt: TGTGCCAGCAGCGCCGCGGGGACGGTCTATGGCTACACCTTC
j_gene: TRBJ1-4; abundance: NA; v_gene: TRBV5-8; d_gene: TRBD1; CDR3aa: CASRHDRVANEKLFF; CDR3nt: TGTGCCAGCAGACACGACAGGGTTGCTAATGAAAAACTGTTTTTT
j_gene: TRBJ1-1; abundance: few; v_gene: TRBV7-2; d_gene: NA; CDR3aa: CASSGDRNTEAFF; CDR3nt: TGTGCCAGCAGCGGCGACAGGAACACTGAAGCTTTCTTT
j_gene: TRBJ1-1; abundance: NA; v_gene: TRBV6-4; d_gene: NA; CDR3aa: CASSTELGRVAFF; CDR3nt: TGTGCCAGCAGTACAGAACTCGGTAGAGTAGCTTTCTTT
j_gene: TRBJ2-7; abundance: NA; v_gene: TRBV5-1; d_gene: NA; CDR3aa: CASSLRPYEQYF; CDR3nt: TGCGCCAGCAGCCTCAGGCCCTACGAGCAGTACTTC
j_gene: TRBJ2-7; abundance: NA; v_gene: TRBV5-6; d_gene: NA; CDR3aa: CASSFGPGIGEQYF; CDR3nt: TGTGCCAGCAGCTTTGGCCCAGGGATCGGCGAGCAGTACTTC
j_gene: TRBJ2-1; abundance: NA; v_gene: TRBV6-2/TRBV6-3; d_gene: NA; CDR3aa: CASSYLERPPYNEQFF; CDR3nt: TGTGCCAGCAGTTATCTCGAGCGCCCCCCCTACAATGAGCAGTTCTTC
j_gene: TRBJ1-6; abundance: NA; v_gene: TRBV5-4; d_gene: NA; CDR3aa: CASSLGQGNSPLHF; CDR3nt: TGTGCCAGCAGCTTGGGGCAGGGCAACTCACCCCTCCACTTT
j_gene: TRBJ2-3; abundance: NA; v_gene: TRBV3-1/TRBV3-2; d_gene: TRBD1; CDR3aa: CASKDRGRSQYF; CDR3nt: TGTGCCAGCAAGGACAGGGGGCGTTCGCAGTATTTT
j_gene: TRBJ2-5; abundance: NA; v_gene: TRBV6-1; d_gene: TRBD2; CDR3aa: CASSEGAGEAETQYF; CDR3nt: TGTGCCAGCAGCGAAGGGGCGGGGGAGGCAGAGACCCAGTACTTC
j_gene: TRBJ1-1; abundance: NA; v_gene: TRBV7-2; d_gene: NA; CDR3aa: CASSRQNTEAFF; CDR3nt: TGTGCCAGCAGCCGACAGAACACTGAAGCTTTCTTT
j_gene: TRBJ2-7; abundance: NA; v_gene: TRBV9; d_gene: NA; CDR3aa: CASSESTGWNSYEQYF; CDR3nt: TGTGCCAGCAGCGAGTCTACAGGGTGGAACTCCTACGAGCAGTACTTC
j_gene: TRBJ2-7; abundance: NA; v_gene: TRBV7-2; d_gene: TRBD1; CDR3aa: CASSFRQGSYEQYF; CDR3nt: TGTGCCAGCAGCTTCCGACAGGGCTCCTACGAGCAGTACTTC
j_gene: TRBJ2-7; abundance: NA; v_gene: TRBV6-5; d_gene: NA; CDR3aa: CASIRGLYSYEQYF; CDR3nt: TGTGCCAGCATTAGAGGACTGTACTCCTACGAGCAGTACTTC
j_gene: TRBJ1-4; abundance: NA; v_gene: TRBV30; d_gene: NA; CDR3aa: CAWNPHSNEKLFF; CDR3nt: TGTGCCTGGAACCCACACAGTAATGAAAAACTGTTTTTT
j_gene: TRBJ2-1; abundance: NA; v_gene: TRBV5-8; d_gene: TRBD2; CDR3aa: CASSSPGLAYDEQFF; CDR3nt: TGTGCCAGCAGTTCTCCGGGACTAGCATACGATGAGCAGTTCTTC
j_gene: TRBJ2-5; abundance: NA; v_gene: TRBV5-8; d_gene: TRBD1; CDR3aa: CASSPPGTGSETQYF; CDR3nt: TGTGCCAGCAGCCCCCCCGGGACAGGGTCCGAGACCCAGTACTTC
j_gene: TRBJ1-1; abundance: few; v_gene: TRBV7-2; d_gene: NA; CDR3aa: CASSLGGWGNTEAFF; CDR3nt: TGTGCCAGCAGCTTAGGGGGCTGGGGGAACACTGAAGCTTTCTTT
j_gene: TRBJ2-1; abundance: NA; v_gene: TRBV6-5; d_gene: TRBD1; CDR3aa: CASSLGQGYNEQFF; CDR3nt: TGTGCCAGCAGTTTGGGACAGGGCTACAATGAGCAGTTCTTC
j_gene: TRBJ2-7; abundance: few; v_gene: TRBV15; d_gene: TRBD1; CDR3aa: CATSRKLDRDEQYF; CDR3nt: TGTGCCACCAGCAGGAAATTAGACAGGGACGAGCAGTACTTC
j_gene: TRBJ1-5; abundance: NA; v_gene: TRBV2; d_gene: NA; CDR3aa: CASSDAQSFDQPQHF; CDR3nt: TGTGCCAGCAGTGACGCACAGTCTTTCGATCAGCCCCAGCATTTT
j_gene: TRBJ2-1; abundance: NA; v_gene: TRBV30; d_gene: TRBD2; CDR3aa: CAWSSKASGLRNEQFF; CDR3nt: TGTGCCTGGAGTAGTAAGGCTAGCGGGTTGAGAAATGAGCAGTTCTTC
j_gene: TRBJ2-7; abundance: NA; v_gene: TRBV14; d_gene: TRBD1; CDR3aa: CASSPPGTGAYEQYF; CDR3nt: TGTGCCAGCAGCCCACCCGGGACAGGGGCCTACGAGCAGTACTTC
j_gene: TRBJ2-2; abundance: NA; v_gene: TRBV19; d_gene: NA; CDR3aa: CASSYLHTGELFF; CDR3nt: TGTGCCAGTAGTTATCTTCACACCGGGGAGCTGTTTTTT
j_gene: TRBJ2-7; abundance: NA; v_gene: TRBV11-2; d_gene: NA; CDR3aa: CASSRDTAYEQYF; CDR3nt: TGTGCCAGCAGTCGGGACACAGCCTACGAGCAGTACTTC